These T cell receptor beta chains were read from a single sample in a study of shared clonotypes between healthy human individuals. Method: immunoSEQ multiplex PCR; TCRdb's copy keeps in-frame clones and lacks some. The sample holds more than 2 million clones; around 95% are singletons and the top ten take about 0.13%. Sequencing input: naive CD4+ T cells sorted from blood. Every receptor here comes from a man younger than 30 in good health. The conserved cysteine and the conserved F or W are not part of the CDR3 here.

V	length	J	CDR3
TRBV6-6	13	TRBJ2-2	ASSAGLAGLGELF
TRBV11-1	12	TRBJ2-7	ASSQTGQSYEQY
TRBV29-1	9	TRBJ2-7	SVALSYEQY
TRBV9	12	TRBJ2-7	ASSEGLSSYEQY
TRBV30	11	TRBJ2-7	AWSMAEFTEQY
TRBV7-9	12	TRBJ2-7	ASSTARGPYEQY
TRBV11-3	14	TRBJ2-6	ASSPKGLSGANVLT
TRBV5-4	12	TRBJ1-2	ASSLGQINYGYT
TRBV4-1	14	TRBJ1-5	ASSQETPVGNQPQH
TRBV7-2	14	TRBJ2-1	ASRTSGRSRYNEQF
TRBV12-5	9	TRBJ1-5	ASGLTQPQH
TRBV13	10	TRBJ2-7	ASSSQGYEQY
TRBV27	15	TRBJ1-6	ASSFQGRSYPNSPLH
TRBV6-1	13	TRBJ2-1	ASSERWLDYNEQF
TRBV11-2	14	TRBJ2-7	ASSLSGTVPTYEQY
TRBV7-9	11	TRBJ1-1	ASSLTTNTEAF
TRBV7-2	10	TRBJ2-5	ASSLIYETQY
TRBV19	14	TRBJ1-5	ASSIVGSGGNQPQH
TRBV25-1	11	TRBJ1-1	ASSVAMNTEAF
TRBV4-1	13	TRBJ2-7	ASRRTGTASYEQY
TRBV11-2	11	TRBJ2-2	ASSLGSAGELF
TRBV13	11	TRBJ1-6	ASSGRVNSPLH
TRBV27	13	TRBJ2-2	ASSLRLAGTGELF
TRBV6-5	13	TRBJ2-3	ASSYRGQAGDTQY
TRBV18	14	TRBJ2-1	ASSPPGLAGGNEQF
TRBV27	14	TRBJ1-6	ASTPYFGTANSPLH
TRBV21-1	15	TRBJ1-2	ASSKGRDSRGNYGYT
TRBV27	16	TRBJ2-2	ASSLTPPDRRNTGELF
TRBV6-5	11	TRBJ2-3	ASSRQPTDTQY
TRBV5-5	13	TRBJ2-5	ASSWTSAGQETQY
TRBV18	12	TRBJ2-7	ASSPPWDNYEQY
TRBV21-1	11	TRBJ1-6	ASSGQHYSPLH
TRBV6-6	12	TRBJ2-7	ASSLSRDRDEQY
TRBV7-2	14	TRBJ2-3	ASSLGSGGVTDTQY
TRBV6-5	14	TRBJ2-5	ASSYSGQQGQETQY
TRBV18	10	TRBJ1-2	ASSEALDGYT
TRBV10-3	12	TRBJ2-7	AISESGGGWEQY
TRBV5-4	14	TRBJ2-5	ASSLAPSGNQETQY
TRBV7-6	13	TRBJ1-6	ASSLGGQGGSPLH
TRBV6-5	13	TRBJ1-2	ASSYSLGGAYGYT
TRBV6-6	14	TRBJ2-7	ASSYSSSGISYEQY
TRBV6-5	13	TRBJ2-7	ASSPLTGGPYEQY
TRBV5-1	12	TRBJ1-4	ASSFEGGNEKLF
TRBV18	14	TRBJ1-3	ASSPSPGTSGNTIY
TRBV5-1	14	TRBJ2-7	ASSLDFGTAKYEQY
TRBV5-1	12	TRBJ1-4	ASSPREPNEKLF
TRBV30	11	TRBJ1-2	AWSDTGTSRHT
TRBV7-9	11	TRBJ1-5	ASSLGLGQPQH
TRBV28	13	TRBJ1-6	ASSLGGKSGSPLH
TRBV4-3	14	TRBJ2-5	ASYQRGAGEEETQY
TRBV6-5	12	TRBJ2-7	ASSDLGPAYEQY
TRBV6-5	12	TRBJ2-7	ASKGGSSSYEQY
TRBV7-2	13	TRBJ1-2	ASSFGSVGFNGYT
TRBV14	12	TRBJ2-7	ASSLGGGTYEQY
TRBV2	12	TRBJ1-3	ASSPRTTGNTIY
TRBV5-1	13	TRBJ2-7	ASSLNRAPRDEQY
TRBV5-1	13	TRBJ1-1	ASSLRQDIGTEAF
TRBV6-1	12	TRBJ1-5	ASSEYEGGQPQH
TRBV7-8	15	TRBJ2-1	ASSFPRGQGLGNEQF